This T cell receptor (beta chain) was found in a study of blood T cell repertoires in COVID-19. Profiled with immunoSEQ multiplex PCR; TCRdb holds only in-frame clones, not every one. The sample has approximately 350,000 clones; around 87% are singletons. Germline V gene sequence: CDR1 SGHRS, CDR2 YFSETQ. CDR3 length: 15 residues. V dropped 4 bases and J dropped 4; count of bases not matched to a gene: 8. Input material: peripheral blood. This TCR was recovered from a woman in her fifties or sixties with COVID-19, enrolled during active disease. V is TRBV5-1 and J is TRBJ2-3; 8 bases line up with TRBD1. CDR3: CASSPRGPGADTQYF. The CDR3 DNA sequence: TGCGCCAGCAGCCCCAGGGGGCCGGGGGCAGATACGCAGTATTTT.